The sequence of this TCR beta chain was determined in a study of cytotoxic CD8 clonotypes in ibrutinib-treated CLL. Study as a whole: On average, over 80,000 productive rearrangements and over 250,000 productive templates per sample.

Germline V gives CDR1 GTSNPN, CDR2 SVGIG (reference sequence). V shed 0 bases and J shed 8 bases, with 7 bases lying between them. The length of the CDR3 is 12 residues. Libraries were prepared by immunoSEQ multiplex PCR; TCRdb keeps only in-frame clonotypes and omits some of them. The sample shows some 290,000 clones, roughly 80% of them seen only once. Worth noting for this clone: Other DNA sequences in the same sample also yield this CDR3.

The sequence derives from a human donor with chronic lymphocytic leukemia. J is TRBJ1-4 and V is TRBV30, with D unclear. This specimen consisted of PBMCs, obtained before ibrutinib treatment. In DNA form, the CDR3 reads TGTGCCTGGAGTGTAAGTGGGGAAAAACTGTTTTTT. Translating gives CAWSVSGEKLFF.